The rows below give T cell receptor beta chains drawn from one sample of a study of T cell changes during pregnancy in multiple sclerosis. Sequencing was performed with immunoSEQ multiplex PCR; in TCRdb, only in-frame clones are kept and a portion is missing. Seen here are about 36,000 clones, 93% observed once, and the top ten hold about 0.4%. Sample: CD4+ T cells from peripheral blood mononuclear cells, taken in the first trimester of pregnancy. Every receptor here comes from a female donor with multiple sclerosis, enrolled in a pregnancy study. CDR3s include the opening cysteine and the closing phenylalanine or tryptophan. The D gene is left open where the match is weak. Not all rows give a size; the values are once, few, many and, for expanded clones, a class.

>.|TRBD2|TRBJ2-3|TRBV7-3|15
TGTGCCAGCAGCTTGGGAGGGCCCGCAGGGAGTACGCAGTATTTT
CASSLGGPAGSTQYF
>.|.|TRBJ1-6|TRBV7-3|15
TGTGCCAGCAGCTTAGGGTCAGGGTTGAATTCACCCCTCCACTTT
CASSLGSGLNSPLHF
>.|TRBD1|TRBJ2-6|TRBV13|14
TGTGCCAGCAGCAAAAAACAGGGGAGAAACGTCCTGACTTTC
CASSKKQGRNVLTF
>.|TRBD1|TRBJ1-5|TRBV6-6|15
TGTGCCAGCAGTTACGGGACAGGGATTCGCCAGCCCCAGCATTTT
CASSYGTGIRQPQHF
>.|TRBD2|TRBJ2-5|TRBV6-5|15
TGTGCCAGCAGAATGGGACTAGCGGGGTTAGAGACCCAGTACTTC
CASRMGLAGLETQYF
>once|TRBD1|TRBJ1-3|TRBV7-9|14
TGTGCCAGCAGCAGGACAGGGACCCGAAACACCATATATTTT
CASSRTGTRNTIYF
>.|.|TRBJ1-2|TRBV27|14
TGTGCCAGCAGTTTAGATTCAGGGGCCTATGGCTACACCTTC
CASSLDSGAYGYTF
>.|.|TRBJ2-2|TRBV9|13
TGTGCCAGCAGCGTAGCTAGAACCGGGGAGCTGTTTTTT
CASSVARTGELFF
>.|.|TRBJ2-2|TRBV9|16
TGTGCCAGCAGCAAGACAGGCCCCTCGAACACCGGGGAGCTGTTTTTT
CASSKTGPSNTGELFF
>.|.|TRBJ2-7|TRBV5-6|13
TGTGCCAGCAGCCCGATCTTAGCACGCGAGCAGTACTTC
CASSPILAREQYF
>.|.|TRBJ1-2|TRBV19|14
TGTGCCAGTAAAGAGGGCCCAGCTAACTATGGCTACACCTTC
CASKEGPANYGYTF
>.|.|TRBJ2-1|TRBV5-4|15
TGTGCCAGCAGCTCCGGGACTGGGTCCCACAATGAGCAGTTCTTC
CASSSGTGSHNEQFF
>.|.|TRBJ2-2|TRBV5-1|12
TGCGCCAGCAGCTTGGGTGAGGGGGAGCTGTTTTTT
CASSLGEGELFF
>.|.|TRBJ1-2|TRBV7-2|16
TGTGCCAGCAGCTTAGAGTTCACAGGGAAGAGAGGAGGCTACACCTTC
CASSLEFTGKRGGYTF
>.|TRBD2|TRBJ2-2|TRBV29-1|14
TGCAGCGCTCTTAGCGGGGTTGGCACCGGGGAGCTGTTTTTT
CSALSGVGTGELFF
>.|.|TRBJ1-5|TRBV6-1|12
TGTGCCAGCAAAACAGGGATTCAGCCCCAGCATTTT
CASKTGIQPQHF
>once|.|TRBJ1-1|TRBV28|15
TGTGCCAGCAGTTTATTACTACAGGTGAACACTGAAGCTTTCTTT
CASSLLLQVNTEAFF
>.|.|TRBJ1-2|TRBV5-6|14
TGTGCCAGCAGCGCCATCGGGATAATATATGGCTACACCTTC
CASSAIGIIYGYTF
>.|TRBD1|TRBJ2-1|TRBV7-9|15
TGTGCCAGCAGCTCTAACAGGGGCGCCTCAGGTGAGCAGTTCTTC
CASSSNRGASGEQFF
>.|.|TRBJ2-7|TRBV7-9|14
TGTGCCAGCAGCTTCCCGGGACTGCCCTACGAGCAGTACTTC
CASSFPGLPYEQYF
>.|.|TRBJ2-2|TRBV6-5|15
TGTGCCAGCAGCCCCGACGGAGGGAGGTCCGGGGAGCTGTTTTTT
CASSPDGGRSGELFF
>.|.|TRBJ1-1|TRBV6-1|15
TGTGCCAGCAGTGAATTAGGCAGGAAGAACACTGAAGCTTTCTTT
CASSELGRKNTEAFF
>.|.|TRBJ2-7|TRBV10-1|13
TGCGCCAGCAGTGAGCGGAGATCCTACGAGCAGTACTTC
CASSERRSYEQYF
>.|TRBD1|TRBJ1-5|TRBV18|16
TGTGCCAGCTCACTCTCCGACAGGGGATCCAATCAGCCCCAGCATTTT
CASSLSDRGSNQPQHF
>.|.|TRBJ1-5|TRBV9|15
TGTGCCAGCAGCGTAGGGGTCGGGAGGAGTCAGCCCCAGCATTTT
CASSVGVGRSQPQHF
>.|.|TRBJ2-7|TRBV27|13
TGTGCCAGCACCAGGGGCTTTTCCTACGAGCAGTACTTC
CASTRGFSYEQYF
>few|.|TRBJ1-6|TRBV2|15
TGTGCCAGCAGTGACCGAACAGGGACCGATTCACCCCTCCACTTT
CASSDRTGTDSPLHF
>.|TRBD2|TRBJ2-7|TRBV28|14
TGTGCCAGCAGTTTACTGGGGGGGACCTACGAGCAGTACTTC
CASSLLGGTYEQYF
>.|.|TRBJ1-2|TRBV9|17
TGTGCCAGCAGCGCCCATGGGGCAGGCCTAGCTAACTATGGCTACACCTTC
CASSAHGAGLANYGYTF
>.|TRBD2|TRBJ2-3|TRBV10-3|16
TGTGCCATCAGTGGGACTAGGGGAGAGGGCACAGATACGCAGTATTTT
CAISGTRGEGTDTQYF
>few|.|TRBJ1-6|TRBV9|15
TGTGCCAGCGGGGGGAGCCGGGCCGGGGATTCACCCCTCCACTTT
CASGGSRAGDSPLHF
>.|TRBD2|TRBJ2-2|TRBV29-1|15
TGCAGCACCCTAACTAGCGGGGCTCCCACCGGGGAGCTGTTTTTT
CSTLTSGAPTGELFF
>.|TRBD1|TRBJ2-1|TRBV9|17
TGTGCCAGCAGCGTAGGGTGGCAGGGGGAAATCTACAATGAGCAGTTCTTC
CASSVGWQGEIYNEQFF
>.|TRBD1|TRBJ1-1|TRBV11-2|15
TGTGCCAGCAGCTTAATCAGGACAGGGATCTCTGAAGCTTTCTTT
CASSLIRTGISEAFF
>few|.|TRBJ1-1|TRBV19|15
TGTGCCAGTAGTATCAATTGGGCCCCGAACACTGAAGCTTTCTTT
CASSINWAPNTEAFF
>.|TRBD2|TRBJ2-1|TRBV19|18
TGTGCCAGTAGTCTTGGGCGACTAGCGGGGGGTACCTACAATGAGCAGTTCTTC
CASSLGRLAGGTYNEQFF
>.|.|TRBJ2-3|TRBV5-1|14
TGCGCCAGCAGCTTGGGGACAGCCACAGATACGCAGTATTTT
CASSLGTATDTQYF
>.|.|TRBJ2-1|TRBV11-2|15
TGTGCCAGCAGCCCTCGTAGGGGGGAGGGCCCTGAGCAGTTCTTC
CASSPRRGEGPEQFF